Shown below are 27 T cell receptor beta chains from a single sample sequenced in a study of patients and donors after allogeneic stem cell transplantation. TCRdb re-analysed the RT-PCR reads in MiXCR, keeping a single row per CDR3 protein. The top ten clones hold about 35% of a sample with around 31,000 distinct CDR3 sequences, around 7% of them seen once. Material: blood, either unsorted or a sorted T cell fraction (not recorded which). The receptors were sampled from a human donor who was either an allogeneic HSCT recipient or a stem cell or donor lymphocyte infusion donor (not recorded which). It is not recorded whose cells these are; they may come from a transplant donor.

V and J are TRBV3-1 and TRBJ2-6; no firm D call. V was pared by 0 bases and J by 0 bases, with 9 bases between. The V gene's germline CDR1 is LGHDT and CDR2 YNNKEL (reference sequence). The CDR3 is 17 amino acids. CDR3 sequence reads: CASSQERLLSGANVLTF. The CDR3 bases are TGTGCCAGCAGCCAAGAAAGATTACTCTCTGGGGCCAACGTCCTGACTTTC. The whole variable domain, remainder taken from reference TRBV3-1 and TRBJ2-6, is DTAVSQTPKYLVTQMGNDKSIKCEQNLGHDTMYWYKQDSKKFLKIMFSYNNKELIINETVPNRFSPKSPDKAHLNLHINSLELGDSAVYFCASSQERLLSGANVLTFGAGSRLTVL.

Comments on this clonotype: A much larger clone is a single base away; this may be a read error. This rearrangement joins TRBV7-9 to TRBJ1-5; no reliable D call. Germline V lookup: CDR1 SEHNR, CDR2 FQNEAQ (reference sequence). The CDR3 sequence is 15 residues long. Trimming removed 1 base at V and 2 bases at J, with 9 bases between. The CDR3 DNA reads as TGTGCCAGCAGCTTAGAGGGAATTGGCAATCAGCCCCAGCATTTT. Translating it yields CASSLEGIGNQPQHF.

This clonotype has ten or more counts. V usage is TRBV28 and J usage is TRBJ1-4; 8 positions agree with TRBD1. Trimming cost V 6 bases and J 7 bases; bases outside gene matches: 7. The V gene's germline CDR1 is MDHEN and CDR2 SYDVKM. The CDR3 length is 14 residues. The CDR3 loop is CASRLTGVGEKLFF. The CDR3 coding sequence is TGTGCCAGCAGGTTGACAGGGGTGGGTGAAAAACTGTTTTTT.

The gene calls are TRBV15 and TRBJ2-7; 11 bases match TRBD1. The CDR3 is 20 residues long. CDR1 LNHNV and CDR2 YYDKDF come from the germline V gene (reference sequence). Trimming cost V 3 bases and J 4 bases; bases outside gene matches: 20. This CDR3 reads CATSSPIRDRGRASSYEQYF. As DNA, the CDR3 is TGTGCCACCAGCAGCCCAATTAGGGACAGGGGGAGGGCTAGCTCATACGAGCAGTACTTC.

This clonotype was observed a handful of times. The chain couples TRBV18 to TRBJ2-5; D is perhaps TRBD2 (6 bases). This CDR3 region has 16 residues. Trimming pared 3 bases from V and 4 bases from J, leaving 18 bases between. Per the germline V gene, CDR1 is KGHSH and CDR2 is LQKENI. The DNA for the CDR3 is TGTGCCAGCTCACCTTTACTGGGGGGACGAGGAGAGACCCAGTACTTC. Translated, it gives CASSPLLGGRGETQYF. The full variable domain, rest sourced from reference TRBV18 and TRBJ2-5, is NAGVMQNPRHLVRRRGQEARLRCSPMKGHSHVYWYRQLPEEGLKFMVYLQKENIIDESGMPKERFSAEFPKEGPSILRIQQVVRGDSAAYFCASSPLLGGRGETQYFGPGTRLLVL.

The chain carries TRBV2 and TRBJ1-1; 7 bases agree with TRBD1. CDR3 size: 14 residues. Germline lookup yields CDR1 SNHLY and CDR2 FYNNEI. V trimming: 5 bases; J trimming: 8 bases; junction bases outside the gene matches: 11. The CDR3 coding sequence is TGTGCCAGCAGTCCGACAGGGTGGTCTTTCGAAGCTTTCTTT. It is translated as CASSPTGWSFEAFF. The full variable domain, completed using reference TRBV2 and TRBJ1-1, is EPEVTQTPSHQVTQMGQEVILRCVPISNHLYFYWYRQILGQKVEFLVSFYNNEISEKSEIFDDQFSVERPDGSNFTLKIRSTKLEDSAMYFCASSPTGWSFEAFFGQGTRLTVV.

Only a few counts were recorded for this clonotype. The chain couples TRBV27 to TRBJ2-2; 8 nucleotides agree with TRBD1. CDR1 is MNHEY and CDR2 is SMNVEV in the germline V gene (reference sequence). The CDR3 is 15 amino acids. The ends lost 7 bases at V and 3 bases at J; junction bases unmatched: 7. The CDR3 nucleotides are TGTGCCAGCACTTGGACAGGGATGGACACCGGGGAGCTGTTTTTT. It encodes CASTWTGMDTGELFF.

The chain combines TRBV4-1 with TRBJ2-7; possibly TRBD1 for D (5 bases). V gave up 1 base and J gave up 4 bases, with 8 bases separating them. The CDR3 is 13 amino acids. CDR1 and CDR2 from the germline V gene are MGHRA and YSYEKL. CDR3 loop: CASSQVQAYEQYF. The DNA for the CDR3 is TGCGCCAGCAGCCAAGTACAGGCTTACGAGCAGTACTTC.

This clonotype was recorded many times. The CDR3 DNA reads TGTGCCAGCACACCCCTGAACACTGAAGCTTTCTTT. It translates to CASTPLNTEAFF. The rearrangement uses TRBV7-9 and TRBJ1-1; D uncertain. Trimming removed 7 bases at V and 0 bases at J, with 6 bases between. CDR3 length: 12 amino acids. Germline lookup yields CDR1 SEHNR and CDR2 FQNEAQ (reference sequence).

As for this clonotype: A read error is possible here, since a much larger clone lies one base away. This chain uses TRBV27 with TRBJ1-2; no reliable D call. This CDR3 has 13 amino acids. From germline, CDR1 is MNHEY and CDR2 SMNVEV (reference sequence). The CDR3 region is CASSSSANYAYTF. CDR3 bases: TGTGCCAGCAGTTCTTCCGCTAACTATGCCTACACCTTC.

A few counts support this clonotype. The J gene is TRBJ2-7, the V gene TRBV9; D is perhaps TRBD2 (6 bases). CDR1 is SGDLS, CDR2 YYNGEE, per germline. V lost 0 bases and J 2 bases, leaving 9 bases between the germline ends. There are 14 residues in the CDR3. CDR3 sequence: CASSVGGEPYEQYF. CDR3 DNA sequence: TGTGCCAGCAGCGTAGGGGGGGAGCCCTACGAGCAGTACTTC.

This clonotype has a count of ten or more. The chain combines TRBV10-3 with TRBJ1-2; 7 positions match TRBD1. The germline CDR1 and CDR2 sequences are ENHRY and SYGVKD. The CDR3 sequence is 15 residues long. Trimming removed 6 bases from V and 7 bases from J; junction bases left unmatched: 14. CDR3 coding DNA: TGTGCCATCAGCCGGGACAGCCGATTTGATTCTGGCTACACCTTC. Translated: CAISRDSRFDSGYTF.

This clonotype has at least ten counts. The chain employs TRBV3-1 and TRBJ1-6, with D unresolved. V shed 3 bases and J shed 5 bases, with 14 bases lying between them. The germline V gene encodes CDR1 LGHDT and CDR2 YNNKEL (reference sequence). This CDR3 is 16 amino acids long. The CDR3 loop reads CASSHGAGVNNSPLHF. The CDR3 DNA reads as TGTGCCAGCAGCCATGGCGCGGGAGTAAATAATTCACCCCTCCACTTT.

V and J are TRBV28 and TRBJ2-1, with 7 bases aligning to TRBD2. CDR3 length: 13 residues. The trim removed 4 bases at V and 3 bases at J, leaving 0 bases unmatched. Germline CDR1 is MDHEN and CDR2 is SYDVKM. The CDR3 DNA follows: TGTGCCAGCAGTTGGGACTACTACAATGAGCAGTTCTTC. This sequence encodes CASSWDYYNEQFF.

This clonotype appeared many times. The rearrangement joins TRBV5-4 to TRBJ1-1, with 8 bases matching TRBD1. V shed 4 bases and J 1 base; nucleotides not matched to a gene: 9. The CDR3 loop spans 16 amino acids. The germline CDR1 and CDR2 sequences are SGHNT and YYREEE (reference sequence). This CDR3 reads CASSPTPDRANTEAFF. The CDR3 DNA follows: TGTGCCAGCAGCCCCACCCCGGACAGGGCGAACACTGAAGCTTTCTTT.

In this sample, this clonotype turned up many times. The chain joins TRBV27 to TRBJ1-2; possibly TRBD1 for D (5 bases). This CDR3 contains 13 residues. Looked up from germline, CDR1 is MNHEY and CDR2 is SMNVEV (reference sequence). Between the trimmed V and J ends, which lost 3 bases and 8 bases, there was a span of 13 bases. The CDR3 DNA reads TGTGCCAGCAGTTTCCGGGACTTGCGGGGCTACACCTTC. Its protein product is CASSFRDLRGYTF.

This clonotype has at least ten counts. The gene calls are TRBV5-5 and TRBJ2-5; D gene ambiguous. The CDR3 is made up of 12 amino acids. V gave up 2 bases and J gave up 5 bases, with 7 bases separating them. The V gene's germline CDR1 is SGHKS and CDR2 YYEKEE (reference sequence). The CDR3 spells CASSFRPETQYF. The CDR3 DNA is TGTGCCAGCAGCTTCCGTCCGGAGACCCAGTACTTC.

This clonotype was picked up a small number of times. The J gene is TRBJ2-1, the V gene TRBV20-1; 8 bases are shared with TRBD2. V lost 1 base and J lost 8; bases outside the gene matches: 22. The CDR3 has 19 residues. Germline CDR1 and CDR2: DFQATT and SNEGSKA (reference sequence). CDR3 bases: TGCAGTGCTAGAGCGGTCCTTTATGGCGGGAGGTCCCTCGACGATGAGCAGTTCTTC. Its translation is CSARAVLYGGRSLDDEQFF.

The V call is TRBV27, the J call TRBJ2-7; D may be TRBD1 (8 bases). CDR1 and CDR2 (germline): MNHEY, SMNVEV (reference sequence). Trimming left V 2 bases short and J 4 bases short, with 18 bases between. CDR3 size: 16 residues. The CDR3 region is CASSLRGGQGAYEQYF. CDR3 coding DNA: TGTGCCAGCAGTTTAAGGGGGGGCCAGGGGGCTTACGAGCAGTACTTC.

This clonotype was counted a few times. The V call is TRBV6-6, the J call TRBJ2-7; TRBD1 aligns across 8 bases. Trimming at V came to 3 bases and at J to 5 bases, leaving 6 bases not matched to a gene. Germline V lookup: CDR1 MNHNY, CDR2 SVGAGI (reference sequence). The CDR3 is 14 residues long. The CDR3 sequence: CASSYGDRNHEQYF. CDR3 DNA: TGTGCCAGCAGTTATGGGGACAGGAACCACGAGCAGTACTTC.

This clonotype was picked up many times. CDR3 protein: CASSQELAEETQYF. For the CDR3, the DNA is TGTGCCAGCAGCCAAGAGTTAGCGGAAGAGACCCAGTACTTC. This chain links TRBV3-1 with TRBJ2-5; a possible D gene is TRBD2 (6 bases). The germline CDR1 and CDR2 sequences are LGHDT and YNNKEL (reference sequence). V lost 0 bases and J lost 3, with 8 bases in between. The CDR3 extends over 14 amino acids.

Many counts were recorded for this clonotype. V usage is TRBV24-1 and J usage is TRBJ2-5; 8 bases fit TRBD1. Per the germline V gene, CDR1 is KGHDR and CDR2 is SFDVKD. With V trimmed by 2 bases and J by 5 bases, 3 bases remained unmatched. This CDR3 is 14 amino acids long. CDR3 residues: CATSDWTGSETQYF. In nucleotides, the CDR3 is TGTGCCACCAGTGATTGGACAGGGTCCGAGACCCAGTACTTC.

This clonotype was picked up a small number of times. The chain links TRBV4-2 to TRBJ2-5; 10 nucleotides agree with TRBD2. This CDR3 comprises 17 residues. V shed 3 bases and J 7 bases; nucleotides not matched to a gene: 14. The germline V gene encodes CDR1 LGHNA and CDR2 YNFKEQ. The CDR3, as DNA: TGTGCCAGCAGCCACCTGGAAACTCTAGCGGGAGAGGGGACCCAGTACTTC. Encoded protein: CASSHLETLAGEGTQYF.

This clonotype was detected a few times. The CDR3 DNA is TGTGCCAGCTTTCTCAGGGTTTCCTACGAGCAGTACTTC. This encodes CASFLRVSYEQYF. This chain connects TRBV6-4 to TRBJ2-7; a possible D gene is TRBD1 (5 bases). V lost 8 bases and J 1 base, leaving 12 bases between the germline ends. The germline V gene has CDR1 MRHNA and CDR2 SNTAGT. This CDR3 has 13 amino acids.

The table lists this clonotype with many counts. V is TRBV5-1 and J is TRBJ2-7, with D unresolved. Trimming stripped 0 bases from V and 3 bases from J, with 10 bases between. Germline-derived CDR1 and CDR2 are SGHRS and YFSETQ. CDR3 length: 14 residues. Written as DNA, the CDR3 is TGCGCCAGCAGCTTGGCTATGTGGGGCTACGAGCAGTACTTC. Its translation: CASSLAMWGYEQYF.

The CDR3 bases are TGTGCCAGCAGACAAACAGGGAGCTCCTACAATGAGCAGTTCTTC. Translating it yields CASRQTGSSYNEQFF. The chain uses TRBV7-8 and TRBJ2-1, with D perhaps matching TRBD1 (6 bases). V gave up 6 bases and J gave up 0 bases, with 12 bases separating them. This CDR3 has 15 residues. Germline values: CDR1 SGHVS, CDR2 FQNEAQ.

The chain employs TRBV4-3 and TRBJ2-3; 14 positions match TRBD2. J lost 5 bases, V lost 4 bases, and 5 bases had no gene match. The CDR3 consists of 16 residues. Germline-derived CDR1 and CDR2 are LGHNA and YSLEER. The CDR3 spells CASSRGLAGGGDTQYF. Written as DNA, the CDR3 is TGCGCCAGCAGCCGAGGACTAGCGGGAGGTGGAGATACGCAGTATTTT.